This T cell receptor (beta chain) was retrieved from a study of neurological immune-mediated disorders. Study-wide findings and caveats: The greatest TCR clonal expansion occurred in HTLV-1-associated myelopathy and the least in multiple sclerosis, which fell below healthy controls.

With V trimmed by 4 bases and J by 4 bases, 10 bases remained unmatched. This CDR3 region has 15 residues. CDR1 is DFQATT and CDR2 is SNEGSKA in the germline V gene (reference sequence). Time point here: longitudinal time-point 2. A blood bank in Maryland, USA, provided the volunteers who served as healthy controls. From 2 million PBMCs stored at -80 C, the unsorted libraries were generated. This clonotype was recorded at least ten times. Its antigen is still unknown. With 10-nucleotide random UMIs, 5'RACE was used to make the cDNA. TCRdb called the 5' RACE reads again in MiXCR, with one record for every CDR3 protein. The table has tens of thousands of distinct CDR3 sequences, roughly 10% seen once.

This TCR derives from a man aged 30-40 years in good health. Sequencing used PBMCs. V gene TRBV20-1 combines with J gene TRBJ2-1; 7 positions match TRBD2. The CDR3 sequence: CSAMTIASGYNEQFF. The CDR3 DNA reads TGCAGTGCTATGACCATCGCTAGCGGTTACAATGAGCAGTTCTTC.